A single sample is the source of the 10 T cell receptor beta chains below, sequenced in a study of control samples from healthy donors and cancer patients. Sequenced by immunoSEQ multiplex PCR; TCRdb stores in-frame clones only, minus some. The sample yields approximately 74,000 clones, 94% seen once. The sequencing input was blood. These receptors all come from a woman aged 25 to 39 in good health.

CDR3 sequence reads: CASSLGQGYEKLFF. The CDR3 DNA reads TGTGCCAGCAGCTTGGGACAGGGTTATGAAAAACTGTTTTTT. This sequence joins TRBV7-9 and TRBJ1-4; 9 nucleotides line up with TRBD1. J gave up 6 bases and V 3 bases, and 2 bases lay outside the gene matches. Germline CDR1 SEHNR, CDR2 FQNEAQ (reference sequence). The CDR3 extends over 14 amino acids.

In DNA form, the CDR3 reads TGTGCCAGCACAAGGGCAGAGAATCAGCCCCAGCATTTT. Translating it yields CASTRAENQPQHF. The rearrangement joins TRBV2 to TRBJ1-5; D is ambiguous. The CDR3 covers 13 residues. Germline V CDR1 and CDR2: SNHLY, FYNNEI. V shed 7 bases and J shed 4 bases, with 11 bases lying between them.

The rearrangement joins TRBV15 to TRBJ1-5; 10 bases agree with TRBD1. Trimming cost V 3 bases and J 6 bases; bases outside gene matches: 5. The CDR3 contains 15 residues. Germline CDR1 and CDR2: LNHNV and YYDKDF (reference sequence). DNA of the CDR3: TGTGCCACCAGCAGGGACAGGGGGATTTTTCAGCCCCAGCATTTT. It is translated as CATSRDRGIFQPQHF.

The chain joins TRBV11-3 to TRBJ1-3; D gene uncertain. The V gene's germline CDR1 is SGHNT and CDR2 YENEEA. This CDR3 has 17 residues. The ends were cut back, 1 base at V and 0 bases at J, with 13 bases in the middle. CDR3 sequence (DNA): TGTGCCAGCAGCTTAGGTAGTCAGCCCAACTCTGGAAACACCATATATTTT. This codes for CASSLGSQPNSGNTIYF.

This clone was recorded once. The chain recombines TRBV6-5 with TRBJ1-2; D gene uncertain. The CDR3 runs 13 residues. The germline gives CDR1 MNHEY, CDR2 SVGAGI. Trimming left V 6 bases short and J 8 bases short, with 16 bases between. The CDR3 spells CASRNGPPGGYTF. The CDR3 DNA reads TGTGCCAGCAGGAACGGACCCCCTGGCGGCTACACCTTC.

This clone was seen more than once but under ten times. The gene calls are TRBV3-1 (or the pseudogene TRBV3-2) and TRBJ1-1; TRBD1 is a possible D gene (6 bases). This CDR3 region has 15 residues. CDR1 is LGHDT, CDR2 YNNKEL, per germline (reference sequence). Deletions cut 4 bases from V and 0 bases from J, with 12 bases between. CDR3 in amino acids: CASSPLGHMNTEAFF. The CDR3 DNA reads TGTGCCAGCAGCCCCTTGGGACACATGAACACTGAAGCTTTCTTT.

The chain joins TRBV7-3 to TRBJ2-1; tentative D call: TRBD2 (6 bases). Deletions cut 1 base from V and 4 bases from J, with 11 bases between. Germline V gene sequence: CDR1 SGHTA, CDR2 FQGTGA. The CDR3 sequence is 15 residues long. In nucleotides, the CDR3 is TGTGCCAGCAGCTTAAACAGCGGGCTTTACAATGAGCAGTTCTTC. Translated: CASSLNSGLYNEQFF.

The rearrangement joins TRBV6-5 to TRBJ2-5; D possibly corresponds to TRBD1 (6 bases). Trimming shortened V by 0 bases and J by 1 base, and 9 bases separated the two germline ends. The germline V gene encodes CDR1 MNHEY and CDR2 SVGAGI. CDR3 length: 15 residues. CDR3 loop: CASSYSRGPQETQYF. The DNA of the CDR3 is TGTGCCAGCAGTTACTCCAGGGGCCCCCAAGAGACCCAGTACTTC.

The chain employs TRBV10-3 and TRBJ1-5; D not certain. CDR1 ENHRY and CDR2 SYGVKD come from the germline V gene. Trimming cost V 0 bases and J 7 bases, with 4 bases left between them. The CDR3 totals 12 residues. The CDR3 spells CAISESEQPQHF. CDR3 DNA: TGTGCCATCAGTGAGTCAGAACAGCCCCAGCATTTT.

This chain joins TRBV3-1 (or the pseudogene TRBV3-2) and TRBJ1-1; D may be TRBD1 (6 bases). There are 16 residues in the CDR3. V was cut by 0 bases and J by 1 base, with 12 bases left in between. Germline lookup yields CDR1 LGHDT and CDR2 YNNKEL (reference sequence). The CDR3 protein is CASSQDWGAGNTEAFF. The CDR3 region has the DNA TGTGCCAGCAGCCAAGATTGGGGGGCTGGGAACACTGAAGCTTTCTTT.